The present TCR beta chain was sequenced within a study of graft-versus-host responses after intestinal transplantation (dated by TCRdb to about 2021). General notes on the study: Multivisceral, liver-intestinal, or isolated intestinal transplants were received by the recipients. Alloreactive clones were identified by sequencing pre-transplant mixed lymphocyte reaction products and comparing these products with unstimulated pre-transplant donor and recipient T cells. Instead of going to the commercial service, samples from a few later patients were sequenced in-house on an Illumina MiSeq and processed with MiXCR. Anti-thymocyte globulin induction was given to all recipients, followed by maintenance tacrolimus and steroids for approximately three years. A peak of at least 4% donor T cells among recipient peripheral blood mononuclear cells was the definition used for donor T cell macrochimerism. The cohort enrolled 20 to 30 intestinal transplant recipients, one of whom was a retransplant, and a few patients without pretransplant specimens were excluded. Bulk TCR-beta CDR3 sequencing was used to track graft-versus-host and host-versus-graft alloreactive T cell clones in the graft, circulation and bone marrow after intestinal transplantation.

The intended sense of this specimen's time point label: cells obtained before transplantation from donor or recipient. CD3+CD4+ and CD3+CD8+ populations were FACS-sorted from unstimulated pre-transplant donor and recipient cells taken from spleen or lymph nodes. The receptor library was made with the immunoSEQ multiplex PCR assay. For most patients, genomic DNA was isolated with the Qiagen DNeasy Blood and Tissue Kit and shipped frozen to Adaptive Biotechnologies for TCR sequencing. High-throughput TCR-beta CDR3 sequencing of genomic DNA from most patients was performed by Adaptive Biotechnologies. Per the authors' processing: Adaptive's ImmunoSEQ software was the source of the TCR sequencing data for 15 to 20 patients, while three other patients were processed with MiXCR and VDJtools. To correct CD4 versus CD8 sorting errors, any sequence found in both subsets at a frequency ratio below 5:1 was removed. Because the origin of CDR3 nucleotide sequences shared between donor and recipient could not be assigned, those sequences were removed. At least 2-fold expansion over unstimulated cells and a minimum CFSE-low frequency of 0.002% (template counts) or 0.001% (read counts) were required for clones to be classified as alloreactive. Clones were considered mappable if detected in sequenced pre-transplant spleen, lymph node, or MLR CFSE-low populations of the donor or recipient. Cumulative frequency of alloreactive clones was calculated as a percentage of all sequences weighted by copy number. What TCRdb holds here is the immuneACCESS table cut down to in-frame rearrangements. Part of the clones is not present; checked against another copy, under half of the missing clones reflect an unresolved V gene, and the others are unexplained. V and J calls and clone size are copied from that table; D and trimming were computed from the DNA. Recorded for this sample are 84,000 or so clones; about four fifths of them occurred a single time. The ten largest clonotypes hold 0.65% to 0.95% of the sample.

On the study overall, not on this receptor specifically: The conclusions were limited by the relatively low number and heterogeneity of the intestinal transplant patients. Peak levels of circulating GvH clones were associated with declines in HvG clones early after transplant. GvH clones were detected in recipient bone marrow, and some appeared earlier in ileal mucosa or blood, consistent with an intestinal mucosal origin. In the allografts of patients with donor T cell macrochimerism, GvH to HvG T cell clonal ratios were high.

CDR1 WNHNN and CDR2 SYGVQD were looked up in the germline V gene (reference sequence). The cysteine opens and the phenylalanine closes a CDR3 of 14 amino acids. Of all the DNA, just the CDR3 is kept, 42 bases in frame from base 1. Trimmed from V: 7 bases; trimmed from J: 1 base; junction bases lacking a gene match: 3. With respect to this clone: This receptor's antigen is unknown. No much larger clone is present one base from it, and per-base qualities are unavailable.

The sequencing used unstimulated CD4+ T cells sorted from spleen or lymph node cells, collected before intestinal transplant. The receptor was derived from a human donor who received an intestinal transplant. The chain joins TRBV10-1 to TRBJ1-5, with 8 junctional bases fitting TRBD1. The nucleotides are TGCGCCAGCACCAACAGGGGGAGCAATCAGCCCCAGCATTTT. This gives the protein CASTNRGSNQPQHF.